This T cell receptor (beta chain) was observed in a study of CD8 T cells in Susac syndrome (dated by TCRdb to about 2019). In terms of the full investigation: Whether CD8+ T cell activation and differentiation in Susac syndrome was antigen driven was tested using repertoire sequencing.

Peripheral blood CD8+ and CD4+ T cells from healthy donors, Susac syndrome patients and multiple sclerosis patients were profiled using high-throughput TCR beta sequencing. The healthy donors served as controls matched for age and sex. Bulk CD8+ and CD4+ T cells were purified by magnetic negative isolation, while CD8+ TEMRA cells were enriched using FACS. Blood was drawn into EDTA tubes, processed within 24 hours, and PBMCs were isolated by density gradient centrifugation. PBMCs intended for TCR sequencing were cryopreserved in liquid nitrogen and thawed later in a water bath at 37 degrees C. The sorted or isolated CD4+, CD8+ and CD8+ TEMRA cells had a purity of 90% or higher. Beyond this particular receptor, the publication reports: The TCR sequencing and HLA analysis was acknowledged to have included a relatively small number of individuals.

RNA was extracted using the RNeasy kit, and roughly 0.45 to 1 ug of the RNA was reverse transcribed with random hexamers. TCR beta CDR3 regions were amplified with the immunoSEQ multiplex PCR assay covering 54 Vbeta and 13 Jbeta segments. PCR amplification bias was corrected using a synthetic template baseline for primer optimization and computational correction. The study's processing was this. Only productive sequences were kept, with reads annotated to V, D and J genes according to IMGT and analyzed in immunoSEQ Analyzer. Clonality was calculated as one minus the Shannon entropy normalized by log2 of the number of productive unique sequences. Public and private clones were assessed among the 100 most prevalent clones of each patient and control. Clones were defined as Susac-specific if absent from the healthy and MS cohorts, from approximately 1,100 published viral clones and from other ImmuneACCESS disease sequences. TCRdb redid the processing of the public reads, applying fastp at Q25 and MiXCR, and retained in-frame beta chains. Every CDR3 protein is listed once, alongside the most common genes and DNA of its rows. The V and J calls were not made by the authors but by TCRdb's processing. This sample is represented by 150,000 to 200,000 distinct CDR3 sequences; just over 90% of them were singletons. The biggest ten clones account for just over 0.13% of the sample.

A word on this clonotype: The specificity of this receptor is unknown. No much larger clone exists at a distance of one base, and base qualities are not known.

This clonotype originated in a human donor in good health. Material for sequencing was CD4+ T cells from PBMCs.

The nucleotide sequence reads TGCGCCAGCAGCCAAGTATTCGGGTTTCCAGATACGCAGTATTTT. It codes for CASSQVFGFPDTQYF. The chain is assembled from TRBV4-1 and TRBJ2-3; the D gene remains uncertain. V was cut back by 1 base and J by 4 bases, leaving a gap of 12 bases between them. Measured from the cysteine to the phenylalanine, the CDR3 is 15 residues long. Left in the record is the CDR3 DNA by itself, 45 bases read in frame from the first base. CDR1 and CDR2, per the germline V gene, are MGHRA and YSYEKL.